Below are 2 T cell receptor beta chains sequenced from a single sample in a study of blood T cell repertoires in COVID-19. Assay: immunoSEQ multiplex PCR; the TCRdb copy retains only in-frame clones and omits some. Of roughly 100,000 clones listed, 70% to 90% are singletons. The sequencing sample was made of peripheral blood. All receptors come from a human donor in a cohort sampled during active COVID-19.

This clone was observed once. The chain is built from TRBV5-6 and TRBJ2-1, with D possibly TRBD1 on 5 matching bases. V gave up 4 bases and J gave up 7 bases, with 21 bases separating them. This CDR3 contains 16 residues. Germline loops: CDR1 SGHDT, CDR2 YYEEEE. CDR3 nucleotides: TGTGCCAGCAGCCAGGGCGGTAGTCGGGTGTGGAATGAGCAGTTCTTC. This encodes CASSQGGSRVWNEQFF.

The genes are TRBV19 and TRBJ2-5, with TRBD2 as a possible D gene (6 bases). V lost 3 bases and J 1 base, leaving 18 bases between the germline ends. The CDR3 is 17 residues long. In germline, CDR1 is LNHDA, CDR2 SQIVND (reference sequence). The CDR3 is CASSINTHKRAQETQYF. The DNA for the CDR3 is TGTGCCAGTAGTATCAATACCCACAAGCGGGCCCAAGAGACCCAGTACTTC. The variable domain in full, completed from reference TRBV19 and TRBJ2-5, reads DGGITQSPKYLFRKEGQNVTLSCEQNLNHDAMYWYRQDPGQGLRLIYYSQIVNDFQKGDIAEGYSVSREKKESFPLTVTSAQKNPTAFYLCASSINTHKRAQETQYFGPGTRLLVL.